The following is a T cell receptor beta chain sequence with its context. With 0 bases removed from V and 2 bases from J, the gap between germline ends came to 14 bases. The CDR3 consists of 17 residues. Germline-derived CDR1 and CDR2 are MNHEY and SVGAGI. Random-hexamer reverse transcription was applied to about 0.45 to 1 ug RNA. MiXCR was run by TCRdb on the immunoSEQ multiplex PCR reads, yielding one entry per CDR3 protein. This table has around 270,000 distinct CDR3 sequences, roughly 85% appearing once. This sample stems from a study of CD8 T cells in Susac syndrome. The J gene is TRBJ2-1, the V gene TRBV6-5; D gene unclear. The sequence derives from a human donor with multiple sclerosis. The sequencing input was CD8+ T cells from PBMCs. CDR3 bases: TGTGCCAGCAGTTACTCACGCCCTGAGGAAGCCTACAATGAGCAGTTCTTC. This translates into CASSYSRPEEAYNEQFF.